Below, 19 T cell receptor beta chains from the same sample are listed, as sequenced in a study of CD8+ T cells in alopecia areata. The authors sorted pooled cutaneous lymph node cells using CD4, CD8alpha, NKG2D, NKG2ACE and other markers. Reverse transcribed after extraction, RNA yielded cDNA as the sequencing template. TCRdb's table, derived via immunoSEQ multiplex PCR, lists solely in-frame clones and lacks some. Singletons are absent from the sample, which has about 270,000 clones. The sequenced sample was CD4+ T cells sorted from a lymph node. The source is a C3H/HeJ mouse with alopecia areata. This strain's MHC haplotype is H2-k.

As for this clone: The genes and germline here are from mouse. The read terminates 4 residues ahead of where the CDR3 ends, so the germline J gene completes it. Other DNA sequences from this sample encode an identical CDR3 as well. V usage is TRBV1 and J usage is TRBJ2-3, with 7 bases that match TRBD1. Germline assignment: CDR1 NSQYPW and CDR2 LRSPGD (reference sequence). The CDR3 runs to 15 residues. V was clipped by 4 bases and J by 1 base; unmatched bases: 5. The CDR3 is CTCSGTGAGAETLYF. Partial CDR3 DNA: TGCACCTGCAGTGGAACAGGGGCCGGTGCAGAA.

To note about this clone: Germline and genes: mouse. From the germline J gene comes the end of the CDR3, since the read stops 4 residues before it. The rearrangement links TRBV5 to TRBJ2-4, with 9 positions matching TRBD2. Germline loops: CDR1 LGHNA, CDR2 YNLKQL (reference sequence). The CDR3 has 17 residues. The junction had 4 bases not matched to a gene; V was cut back by 0 bases and J by 0 bases. CDR3 loop: CASSQDWGGTSQNTLYF. The sequenced part of the CDR3 DNA is TGTGCCAGCAGCCAAGACTGGGGGGGTACTAGTCAAAAC.

To note about this clone: Any gene name here is a mouse gene name. The CDR3 end lies 4 residues beyond the end of the read and is filled in from the germline J gene. This rearrangement joins TRBV31 to TRBJ2-2; possible D gene TRBD1, 6 bases. Trimming took off 0 bases at V and 2 bases at J, with 13 bases between the two ends. The CDR3 is 16 amino acids. The germline V gene encodes CDR1 GKSSPN and CDR2 SITVG. The sequenced part of the CDR3 DNA is TGTGCCTGGAGTCTAGGAGGGGGTGGGAACACCGGG. This sequence encodes CAWSLGGGGNTG. The whole CDR3 protein reads CAWSLGGGGNTGQLYF.

This clone appeared a few times. The gene symbols are mouse symbols. The sequence runs out 4 residues before the end of the CDR3; the remainder is reconstructed from the germline J gene. The chain is built from TRBV13-1 and TRBJ2-2; D is possibly TRBD1 (6 bases). The V gene's germline CDR1 is NSHNY and CDR2 SYGAGN. CDR3 size: 13 residues. Trimming left V 4 bases short and J 2 bases short, with 6 bases between. The CDR3: CASSTGNTGQLYF. The covered CDR3 bases are TGTGCCAGCAGTACAGGGAACACCGGG.

This clone was picked up a small number of times. Germline and genes: mouse. Read coverage stops 4 residues before the CDR3 terminus; the germline J gene supplies the remainder. The rearrangement joins TRBV13-1 to TRBJ2-5; D perhaps matches TRBD1 (6 bases). CDR3 length: 17 residues. Germline CDR1 reads NSHNY; CDR2 reads SYGAGN. Trimming took off 1 base at V and 3 bases at J, with 18 bases between the two ends. The CDR3 protein is CASSDKAHPGQQDTQYF. The DNA read from the CDR3 is TGTGCCAGCAGTGATAAAGCGCATCCGGGACAACAAGAC.

This clone was detected a few times. The genes and germline here are from mouse. The read ends 3 residues shy of where the CDR3 ends; the end is completed using the germline J gene. The chain couples TRBV29 to TRBJ1-6, with 7 bases lining up with TRBD1. TRBJ1-6 is labeled an ORF, and its function is uncertain. V shed 5 bases and J 4 bases; nucleotides not matched to a gene: 8. Germline-derived CDR1 and CDR2 are MSHET and SYDVDS. This CDR3 has 16 residues. CDR3 residues: CASSPPLGQYNSPLYF. The sequenced CDR3 bases are TGTGCTAGCAGTCCCCCATTGGGACAGTATAATTCGCCC.

About this clone: Germline and genes here are mouse. The read is 4 residues too short to cover the CDR3 end, so that end is filled in from the germline J gene. The V call is TRBV13-2, the J call TRBJ2-1, with TRBD2 matching over 9 bases. The germline gives CDR1 NNHNN, CDR2 SYGAGS (reference sequence). There are 15 residues in the CDR3. Losses at the gene ends were 2 bases for V and 6 bases for J; bases not matched to a gene: 6. CDR3 bases read: TGTGCCAGCGGTGAGCGGGCTGGGGGGGGTGCT. As protein: CASGERAGGGA. The entire CDR3 is CASGERAGGGAEQFF.

A word on this clone: Germline and genes: mouse. The read ends 4 residues shy of where the CDR3 ends; the end is completed using the germline J gene. Other nucleotide sequences from this sample produce the same CDR3. The rearrangement joins TRBV13-1 to TRBJ2-3, with 9 nucleotides matching TRBD2. The junction had 2 bases not matched to a gene; V was cut back by 3 bases and J by 0 bases. Germline values: CDR1 NSHNY, CDR2 SYGAGN. This CDR3 comprises 15 residues. The DNA read from the CDR3 is TGTGCCAGCAGTGGGGGACTGGGTAGTGCAGAA. This translates into CASSGGLGSAE. The whole CDR3 reads CASSGGLGSAETLYF.

There are many counts of this clone. The gene names given are mouse names. The read ends 4 residues early relative to the CDR3; the germline J gene fills the gap. The V call is TRBV17, the J call TRBJ2-2; no reliable D call. Trimming cost V 2 bases and J 1 base, with 5 bases left between them. CDR3 size: 14 residues. CDR1 and CDR2 (germline): MNHDT, YYDKIL. This CDR3 is CASSRPENTGQLYF. CDR3 DNA, as far as it was read: TGTGCTAGCAGTAGACCAGAAAACACCGGG.

This clone has a handful of counts. The genes and germline here are from mouse. The read stops 4 residues short of the end of the CDR3; the missing end is completed from the germline J gene. The J gene is TRBJ2-5, the V gene TRBV19; TRBD2 matches 7 bases. J lost 0 bases, V lost 4 bases, and 2 bases had no gene match. In germline, CDR1 is FNHDT, CDR2 SITEND (reference sequence). This CDR3 comprises 14 residues. CDR3 DNA, as far as it was read: TGTGCCAGCAGTCTGGGGGATAACCAAGAC. It yields the protein CASSLGDNQD. The CDR3, in full, reads CASSLGDNQDTQYF. The full variable domain, with the rest looked up from reference TRBV19 and TRBJ2-5, is GGIITQTPKFLIGQEGQKLTLKCQQNFNHDTMYWYRQDSGKGLRLIYYSITENDLQKGDLSEGYDASREKKSSFSLTVTSAQKNEMAVFLCASSLGDNQDTQYFGPGTRLLVL.

Only a few counts were recorded for this clone. Mouse gene names apply. The CDR3 end is not reached by the read, which stops 4 residues before it; the germline J gene fills it in. Within the sample, other DNA sequences also encode this same CDR3. The chain recombines TRBV19 with TRBJ2-3; 9 bases fit TRBD1. V was clipped by 4 bases and J by 0 bases; unmatched bases: 3. CDR1 is FNHDT and CDR2 is SITEND in the germline V gene (reference sequence). This CDR3 comprises 15 residues. CDR3 bases read: TGTGCCAGCAGTCGACAGGGGGGTAGTGCAGAA. Protein: CASSRQGGSAE. The entire CDR3 sequence reads CASSRQGGSAETLYF.

Details on this clone: Genes and germline are mouse. Read coverage stops 4 residues before the CDR3 terminus; the germline J gene supplies the remainder. Other DNA sequences in the sample encode the same CDR3. The V gene is TRBV1, the J gene TRBJ1-1, with D unresolved. Germline V CDR1 and CDR2: NSQYPW, LRSPGD (reference sequence). CDR3 length equals 11 residues. The CDR3 here is CTCSADIEVFF. The sequenced CDR3 bases are TGCACCTGCAGTGCCGACATA.

Comment on this clone: Each gene name is a mouse one. The read falls 4 residues short of the CDR3 end, and the missing part is taken from the germline J gene. V gene TRBV19 combines with J gene TRBJ2-5, with D possibly TRBD1 on 6 matching bases. V lost 5 bases and J 3 bases, leaving 10 bases between the germline ends. The length of the CDR3 is 13 residues. Germline V gene lookup returns CDR1 FNHDT and CDR2 SITEND (reference sequence). The CDR3: CASRDQGQDTQYF. The part of the CDR3 DNA that was read is TGTGCCAGCAGAGACCAGGGGCAAGAC.

As concerns this clone: The germline and genes are mouse ones. The CDR3 end is not reached by the read, which stops 4 residues before it; the germline J gene fills it in. The chain links TRBV5 to TRBJ2-5, with 8 bases matching TRBD1. CDR1 and CDR2 from the germline V gene are LGHNA and YNLKQL (reference sequence). Trimming at V came to 1 base and at J to 2 bases, leaving 2 bases not matched to a gene. The length of the CDR3 is 15 residues. The CDR3 is CASSQGQGLQDTQYF. Incomplete CDR3 DNA: TGTGCCAGCAGCCAAGGACAGGGGCTCCAAGAC.

This clone has more than one count but fewer than ten. The listed genes are named as in mouse. The DNA read from the CDR3 is TGTGCCAGCAGGACTCGGAACTATGCT. Its translation: CASRTRNYA. The whole CDR3 protein reads CASRTRNYAEQFF. The V gene is TRBV13-3, the J gene TRBJ2-1, with D uncertain. The CDR3 goes on 4 residues after the read ends, and that part is filled in from the germline J gene. CDR3 length: 13 amino acids. CDR1 and CDR2 from the germline V gene are NNHDY and SYVADS. V lost 5 bases, J lost 1 base, and 7 bases lay in between.

This clone was counted ten times or more. Germline and genes: mouse. The read ends 4 residues before the CDR3 terminus; that terminus is restored from the germline J gene. This specimen includes other DNA sequences encoding the same CDR3. The rearrangement uses TRBV19 and TRBJ1-2, with 7 bases matching TRBD1. The germline V gene has CDR1 FNHDT and CDR2 SITEND (reference sequence). J gave up 1 base and V 3 bases, and 0 bases lay outside the gene matches. The CDR3 length is 13 residues. CDR3 DNA (partial): TGTGCCAGCAGTAGGGACAGAAACTCC. Protein product: CASSRDRNS. From start to end, the CDR3 is CASSRDRNSDYTF.

This clone was recorded a few times. Gene names and germline match the mouse. The read stops 4 residues short of the end of the CDR3; the missing end is completed from the germline J gene. J is TRBJ1-2 and V is TRBV13-3; 7 bases are a match to TRBD1. The CDR3 extends over 14 amino acids. The V gene's germline CDR1 is NNHDY and CDR2 SYVADS. V lost 5 bases, J lost 3 bases, and 7 bases stayed unmatched. The CDR3 sequence: CASRMTGPYSDYTF. CDR3 DNA, as far as it was read: TGTGCCAGCAGGATGACAGGGCCGTACTCC.

As for this clone: Genes and germline come from the mouse. The missing CDR3 end, 4 residues past where the read stops, is filled in from the germline J gene. V is TRBV1 and J is TRBJ2-2, with D tentatively TRBD1 (6 bases). From germline, CDR1 is NSQYPW and CDR2 LRSPGD (reference sequence). The CDR3 has 15 residues. V lost 6 bases and J 0 bases, leaving 11 bases between the germline ends. CDR3: CTCRPGTSNTGQLYF. CDR3 DNA (partial): TGCACCTGCAGGCCCGGGACATCAAACACCGGG.

In its sample, this clone was seen a few times. Gene names and germline refer to mouse. The read falls 4 residues short of the CDR3 end, and the missing part is taken from the germline J gene. Different DNA sequences within this sample yield the same CDR3. The chain recombines TRBV19 with TRBJ1-2; D is perhaps TRBD1 (6 bases). The germline V and J ends were trimmed by 4 bases and 0 bases, with 13 bases remaining between them. CDR1 and CDR2 from the germline V gene are FNHDT and SITEND (reference sequence). The CDR3 has 15 residues. The CDR3: CASSPRDNANSDYTF. The part of the CDR3 DNA that was read is TGTGCCAGCAGTCCTCGGGACAATGCAAACTCC.